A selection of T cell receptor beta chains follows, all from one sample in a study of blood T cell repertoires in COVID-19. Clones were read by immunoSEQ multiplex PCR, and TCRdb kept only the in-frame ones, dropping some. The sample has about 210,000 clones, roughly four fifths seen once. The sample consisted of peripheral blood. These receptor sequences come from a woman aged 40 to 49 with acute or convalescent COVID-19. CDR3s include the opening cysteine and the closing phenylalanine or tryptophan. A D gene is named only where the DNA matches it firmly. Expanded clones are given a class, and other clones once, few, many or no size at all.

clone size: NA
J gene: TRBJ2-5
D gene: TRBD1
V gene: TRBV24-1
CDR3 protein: CATSDSRDRDGTQYF
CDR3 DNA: TGTGCCACCAGTGATTCCCGGGACAGGGATGGGACCCAGTACTTC

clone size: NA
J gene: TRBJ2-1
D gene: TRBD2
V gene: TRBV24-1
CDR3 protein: CATSNSGRLGNEQFF
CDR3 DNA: TGTGCCACCAGTAACAGCGGGAGGCTAGGCAATGAGCAGTTCTTC

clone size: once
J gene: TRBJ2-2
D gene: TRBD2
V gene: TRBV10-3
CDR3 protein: CAIRSGTSAGELFF
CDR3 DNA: TGTGCCATCAGATCCGGGACTAGCGCCGGGGAGCTGTTTTTT

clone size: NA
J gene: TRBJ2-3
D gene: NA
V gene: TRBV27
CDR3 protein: CASSFHINTDTQYF
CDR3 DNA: TGTGCCAGCAGTTTCCACATCAACACAGATACGCAGTATTTT

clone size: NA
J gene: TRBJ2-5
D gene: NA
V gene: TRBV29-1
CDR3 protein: CSVGEMGETQYF
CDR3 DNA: TGCAGCGTTGGGGAGATGGGAGAGACCCAGTACTTC

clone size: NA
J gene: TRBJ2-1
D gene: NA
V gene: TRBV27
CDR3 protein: CASSLGPPSYNEQFF
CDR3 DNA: TGTGCCAGCAGTTTAGGGCCGCCTTCCTACAATGAGCAGTTCTTC

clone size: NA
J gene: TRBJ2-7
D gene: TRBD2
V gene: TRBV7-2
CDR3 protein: CASSLQASGDYEQYF
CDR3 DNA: TGTGCCAGCAGCTTACAGGCTAGCGGGGACTACGAGCAGTACTTC

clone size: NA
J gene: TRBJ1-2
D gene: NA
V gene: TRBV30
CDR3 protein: CAWTRPPGGYTF
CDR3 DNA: TGTGCCTGGACCCGACCCCCGGGTGGCTACACCTTC

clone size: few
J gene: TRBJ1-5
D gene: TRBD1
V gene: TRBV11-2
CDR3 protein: CASSQGQGVGVRNQPQHF
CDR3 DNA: TGTGCCAGCAGCCAAGGGCAGGGGGTCGGGGTTCGCAATCAGCCCCAGCATTTT

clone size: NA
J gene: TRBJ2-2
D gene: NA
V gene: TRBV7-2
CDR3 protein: CASSSRRGNTGELFF
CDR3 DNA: TGTGCCAGCAGCTCGAGGCGGGGAAACACCGGGGAGCTGTTTTTT

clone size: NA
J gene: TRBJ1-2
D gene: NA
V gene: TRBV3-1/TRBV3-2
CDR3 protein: CASSPRGGIVTNYGYTF
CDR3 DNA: TGTGCCAGCAGCCCCCGGGGAGGAATAGTAACGAACTATGGCTACACCTTC

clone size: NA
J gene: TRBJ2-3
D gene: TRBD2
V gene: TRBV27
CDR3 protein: CASTQGMGGRRNTQYF
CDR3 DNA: TGTGCCAGCACGCAAGGGATGGGCGGGAGGCGAAATACGCAGTATTTT

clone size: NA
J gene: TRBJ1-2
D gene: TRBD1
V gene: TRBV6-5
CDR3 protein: CATLARQGINYGYTF
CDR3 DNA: TGTGCCACCTTAGCCAGACAGGGGATCAACTATGGCTACACCTTC

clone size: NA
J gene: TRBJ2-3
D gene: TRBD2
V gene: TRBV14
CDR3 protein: CASSPGGLSTDTQYF
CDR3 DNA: TGTGCCAGCAGCCCGGGAGGCCTGAGCACAGATACGCAGTATTTT

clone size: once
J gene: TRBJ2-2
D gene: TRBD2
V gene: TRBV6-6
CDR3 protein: CASSPYRLAGDPNTGELFF
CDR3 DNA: TGTGCCAGCAGTCCATACCGACTAGCGGGGGACCCGAACACCGGGGAGCTGTTTTTT

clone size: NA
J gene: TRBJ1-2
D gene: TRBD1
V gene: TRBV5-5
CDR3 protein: CASSFIRTGLNYGYTF
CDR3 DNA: TGTGCCAGCAGCTTTATAAGGACAGGCCTTAACTATGGCTACACCTTC

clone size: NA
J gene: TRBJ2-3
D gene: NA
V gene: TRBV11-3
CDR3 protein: CASSLEGPDTQYF
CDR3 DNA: TGTGCCAGCAGCTTAGAGGGGCCGGATACGCAGTATTTT

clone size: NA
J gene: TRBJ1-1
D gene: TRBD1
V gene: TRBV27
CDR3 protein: CASSAGQGYEAFF
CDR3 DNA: TGTGCCAGCAGTGCAGGACAGGGGTATGAAGCTTTCTTT

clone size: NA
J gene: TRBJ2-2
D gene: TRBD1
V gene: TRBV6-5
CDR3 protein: CASSSQGVYTGELFF
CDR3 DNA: TGTGCCAGCAGTTCTCAGGGGGTTTACACCGGGGAGCTGTTTTTT